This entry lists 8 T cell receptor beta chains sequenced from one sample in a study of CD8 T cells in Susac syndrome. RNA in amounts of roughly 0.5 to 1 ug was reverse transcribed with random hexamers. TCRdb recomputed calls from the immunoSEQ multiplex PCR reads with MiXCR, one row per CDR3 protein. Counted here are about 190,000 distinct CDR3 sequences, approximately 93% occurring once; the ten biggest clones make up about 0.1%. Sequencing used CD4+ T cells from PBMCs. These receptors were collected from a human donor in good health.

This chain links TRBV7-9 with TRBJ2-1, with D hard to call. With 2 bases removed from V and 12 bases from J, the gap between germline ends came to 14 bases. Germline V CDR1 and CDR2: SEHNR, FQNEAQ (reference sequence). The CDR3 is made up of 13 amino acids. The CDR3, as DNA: TGTGCCAGCAGCTTAATTACCGGGTGGAGGCAGTTCTTC. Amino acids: CASSLITGWRQFF.

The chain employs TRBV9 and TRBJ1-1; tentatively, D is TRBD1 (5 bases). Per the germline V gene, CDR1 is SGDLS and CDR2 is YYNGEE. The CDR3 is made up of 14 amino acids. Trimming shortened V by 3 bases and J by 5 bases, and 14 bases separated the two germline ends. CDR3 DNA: TGTGCCAGCAGCGGGGGGAGGCGCGTGACTGAAGCTTTCTTT. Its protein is CASSGGRRVTEAFF.

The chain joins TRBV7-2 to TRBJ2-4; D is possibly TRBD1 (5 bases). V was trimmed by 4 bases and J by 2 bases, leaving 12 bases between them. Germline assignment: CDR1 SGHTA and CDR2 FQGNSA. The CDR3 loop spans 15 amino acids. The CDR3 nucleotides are TGTGCCAGCAGCTCTGGCAGGGCGCCCAAAAACATTCAGTACTTC. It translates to CASSSGRAPKNIQYF.

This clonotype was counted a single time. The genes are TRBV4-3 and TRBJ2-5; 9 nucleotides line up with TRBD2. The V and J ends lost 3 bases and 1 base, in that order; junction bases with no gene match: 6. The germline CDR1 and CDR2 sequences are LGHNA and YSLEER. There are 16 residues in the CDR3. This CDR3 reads CASSHGLAGPQETQYF. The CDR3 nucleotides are TGCGCCAGCAGCCATGGGCTAGCGGGGCCCCAAGAGACCCAGTACTTC.

CDR3 coding DNA: TGTGCCAGCTCACTCCGTCCAGAATCTGGCACAGATACGCAGTATTTT. This encodes CASSLRPESGTDTQYF. The rearrangement joins TRBV18 to TRBJ2-3; D is unclear. The CDR3 contains 16 residues. V was pared by 4 bases and J by 1 base, with 15 bases between. From germline, CDR1 is KGHSH and CDR2 LQKENI.

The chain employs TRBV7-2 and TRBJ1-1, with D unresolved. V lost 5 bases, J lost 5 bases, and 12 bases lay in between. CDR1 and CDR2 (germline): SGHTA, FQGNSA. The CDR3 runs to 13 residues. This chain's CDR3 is CASSTTTGTEAFF. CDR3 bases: TGTGCCAGCAGCACAACGACTGGGACTGAAGCTTTCTTT. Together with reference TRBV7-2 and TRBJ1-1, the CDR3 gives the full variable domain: GAGVSQSPSNKVTEKGKDVELRCDPISGHTALYWYRQSLGQGLEFLIYFQGNSAPDKSGLPSDRFSAERTGGSVSTLTIQRTQQEDSAVYLCASSTTTGTEAFFGQGTRLTVV.

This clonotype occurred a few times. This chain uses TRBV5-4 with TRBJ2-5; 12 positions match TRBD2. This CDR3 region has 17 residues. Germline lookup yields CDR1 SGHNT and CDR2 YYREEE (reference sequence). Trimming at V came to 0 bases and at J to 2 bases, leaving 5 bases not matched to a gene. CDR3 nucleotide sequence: TGTGCCAGCAGCTTGGGTCGTCTAGCGGGGGGGCAAGAGACCCAGTACTTC. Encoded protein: CASSLGRLAGGQETQYF.

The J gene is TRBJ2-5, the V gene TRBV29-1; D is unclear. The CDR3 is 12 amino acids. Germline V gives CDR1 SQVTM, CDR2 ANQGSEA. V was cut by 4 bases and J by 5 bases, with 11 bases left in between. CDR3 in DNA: TGCAGCGTTGTCAGATGGGATGAGACCCAGTACTTC. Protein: CSVVRWDETQYF.